This T cell receptor (beta chain) was captured in a study of read filtering for tumor transcriptome and immune sequencing. Study-level findings and limits: In IR-seq, single-read clonotypes were roughly 82% of clonotypes but around 3.4% of reads.

The library was built from 400 ng RNA with molecular barcoded adaptors for alpha/delta and beta/gamma chains. MiXCR, applied by TCRdb to the reads, yields one record per CDR3 protein. The table records 100,000 to 150,000 distinct CDR3 sequences, 10% to 15% of them present only once. In germline, CDR1 is MNHEY, CDR2 SVGAGI. The CDR3 is 16 residues long. V shed 2 bases, J shed 2 bases, and the junction held 1 base outside the gene matches. Every patient had bone marrow sampled while the disease was active. In this sample, this clonotype turned up many times. What it recognizes is unknown. The source of this sequence is a donor at least 40 years old with multiple myeloma. This rearrangement joins TRBV6-5 to TRBJ2-6; 9 bases are a match to TRBD1. Sample: a population of CD138-negative cells sorted from bone marrow. CDR3 protein: CASSYGDRAGANVLTF. The CDR3 DNA is TGTGCCAGCAGTTACGGGGACAGGGCTGGGGCCAACGTCCTGACTTTC.